The subject of this entry is one T cell receptor beta chain. Its antigen is unknown. These data come from a study of shared clonotypes between healthy human individuals. Findings and caveats of the study: Few donors limited the genetic and exposure-history diversity represented.

CD8 cells classed as naive were CD45RO-negative and positively selected for CCR7, excluding terminally differentiated effector memory CD45RA+ cells. Germline-derived CDR1 and CDR2 are LGHNA and YNFKEQ. With 0 bases removed from V and 3 bases from J, the gap between germline ends came to 15 bases. The CDR3 loop spans 16 amino acids. Several immunoSEQ plates held equal portions of the genomic DNA taken from each subset. TCRdb keeps only in-frame clones here, not all; method: immunoSEQ multiplex PCR. The sample lists about 2.1 million clones; over 85% were seen once. The sample was naive CD8+ T cells from PBMCs. This sequence originates from a man between 18 and 29 years old in good health. Some clones in this sample may be carry-over from other donors' samples. The chain carries TRBV4-2 and TRBJ2-7; a possible D gene is TRBD2 (5 bases). In DNA form, the CDR3 reads TGTGCCAGCAGCCAAGATCCCCCTAGAGGGATCTACGAGCAGTACTTC. Its translation is CASSQDPPRGIYEQYF.